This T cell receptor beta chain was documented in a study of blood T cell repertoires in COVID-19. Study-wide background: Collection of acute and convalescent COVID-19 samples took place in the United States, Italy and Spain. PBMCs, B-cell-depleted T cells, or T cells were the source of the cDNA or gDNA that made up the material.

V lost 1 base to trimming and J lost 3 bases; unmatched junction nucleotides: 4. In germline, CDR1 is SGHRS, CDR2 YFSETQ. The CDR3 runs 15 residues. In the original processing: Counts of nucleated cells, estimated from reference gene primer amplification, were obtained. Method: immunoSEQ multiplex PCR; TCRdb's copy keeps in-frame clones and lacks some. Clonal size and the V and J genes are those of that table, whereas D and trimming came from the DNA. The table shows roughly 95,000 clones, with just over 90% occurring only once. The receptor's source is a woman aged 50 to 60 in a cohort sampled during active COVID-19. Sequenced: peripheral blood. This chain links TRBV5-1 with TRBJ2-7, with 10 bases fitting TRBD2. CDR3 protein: CASSLSSGSSYEQYF. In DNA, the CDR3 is TGCGCCAGCAGCTTGTCTAGCGGGAGTAGCTACGAGCAGTACTTC. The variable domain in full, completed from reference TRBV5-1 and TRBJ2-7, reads KAGVTQTPRYLIKTRGQQVTLSCSPISGHRSVSWYQQTPGQGLQFLFEYFSETQRNKGNFPGRFSGRQFSNSRSEMNVSTLELGDSALYLCASSLSSGSSYEQYFGPGTRLTVT.